This TCR beta chain is from a study of cytomegalovirus exposure and HLA in healthy donors. Study overall: The study placed approximately 78% of its 350 to 400 genotyped donors in the Caucasian-associated ancestry cluster.

With respect to this clone: As yet, its antigen is unknown.

Broader study findings: Three of the chains that were CMV-associated were confirmed in vitro to be specific for CMV antigens. In most subjects, TCR beta sequences reportedly gave accurate predictions of HLA-A and HLA-B alleles.

Use of 60 Vbeta and 13 Jbeta primers characterized the PCR. The protocol was immunoSEQ multiplex PCR, while the TCRdb copy is restricted to in-frame clones and leaves out a portion. Altogether fewer than 120,000 clones are present, nearly 80% being singletons, with the ten largest covering 1% to 1.5%. Germline V gene data show CDR1 as SGHAT and CDR2 as FQNNGV. Losses at the gene ends were 2 bases for V and 6 bases for J; bases not matched to a gene: 8. This CDR3 has 16 amino acids. The chain employs TRBV11-2 and TRBJ2-1, with 9 bases matching TRBD2. This sequence originates from a woman between 25 and 40 years old in good health and CMV-seronegative. The source material was PBMCs. CDR3 nucleotide sequence: TGTGCCAGCAGCTTACTAGCGGGAATTTCAATCAATGAGCAGTTCTTC. It is translated as CASSLLAGISINEQFF.